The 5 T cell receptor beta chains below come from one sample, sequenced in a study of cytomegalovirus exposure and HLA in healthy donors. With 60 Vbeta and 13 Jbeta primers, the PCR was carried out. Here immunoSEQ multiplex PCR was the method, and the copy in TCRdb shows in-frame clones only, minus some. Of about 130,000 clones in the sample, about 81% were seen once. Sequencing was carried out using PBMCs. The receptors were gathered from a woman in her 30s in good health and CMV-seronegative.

The CDR3 coding sequence is TGTGCCAGCAGCTACGCGACAGGGCAGCCCCAGCATTTT. Translating it yields CASSYATGQPQHF. The chain uses TRBV13 and TRBJ1-5, with 7 bases lining up with TRBD1. This CDR3 has 13 amino acids. With 4 bases clipped from V and 7 bases from J, the junction kept 4 bases outside the gene matches. Germline lookup yields CDR1 PRHDT and CDR2 FYEKMQ (reference sequence).

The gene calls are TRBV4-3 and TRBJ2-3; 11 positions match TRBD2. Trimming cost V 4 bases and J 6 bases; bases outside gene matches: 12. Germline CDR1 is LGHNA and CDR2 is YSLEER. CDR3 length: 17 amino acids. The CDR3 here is CASSPVTLAGGPDTQYF. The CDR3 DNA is TGCGCCAGCAGCCCAGTGACCTTAGCGGGAGGGCCGGATACGCAGTATTTT.

CDR3 amino acids: CASSKISGGGYNEQFF. CDR3 in DNA: TGTGCCAGCAGCAAAATTAGCGGGGGTGGGTATAATGAGCAGTTCTTC. The chain combines TRBV5-4 with TRBJ2-1; TRBD2 aligns across 9 bases. Germline CDR1 and CDR2: SGHNT and YYREEE (reference sequence). This CDR3 is built from 16 residues. V lost 4 bases and J lost 7; bases outside the gene matches: 12.

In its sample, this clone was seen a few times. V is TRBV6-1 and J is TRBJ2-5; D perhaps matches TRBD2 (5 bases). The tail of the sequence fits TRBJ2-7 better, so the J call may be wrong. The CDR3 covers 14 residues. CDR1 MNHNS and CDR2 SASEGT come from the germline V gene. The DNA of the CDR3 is TGTGCCATTACTTCCGGGGATAGCTCCTACGAGCAGTACTTC. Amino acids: CAITSGDSSYEQYF.

The CDR3 loop reads CASSSAASALSFQYF. The CDR3 nucleotides are TGTGCCAGCAGTTCCGCCGCTAGCGCCCTTTCCTTCCAGTACTTC. This rearrangement joins TRBV6-6 to TRBJ2-4; a weak D match, TRBD2 (6 bases). The CDR3 is made up of 15 amino acids. V was clipped by 4 bases and J by 13 bases, with 23 bases between them. Looked up from germline, CDR1 is MNHNY and CDR2 is SVGAGI (reference sequence).